These 27 T cell receptor beta chains share one sample of origin, sequenced in a study of shared clonotypes between healthy human individuals. The method was immunoSEQ multiplex PCR; TCRdb's version includes in-frame clones alone and lacks a portion of them. The table lists about 2.2 million clones, 90% to 95% of them singletons. Selected positively for CCR7 and CD45RO-negative, naive CD8 cells excluded terminally differentiated effector memory CD45RA+ cells. What was sequenced was naive CD8+ T cells from PBMCs. These receptors originate from a man younger than 35 in good health. Some clones in this sample may be carry-over from other donors' samples.

Only one count was recorded for this clone. The chain uses TRBV2 and TRBJ2-1, with TRBD2 matching over 11 bases. The J segment lost 4 bases and the V segment lost 6 bases, leaving 5 bases of the junction unmatched. The CDR3 is 15 amino acids. Germline CDR1 is SNHLY and CDR2 is FYNNEI. CDR3: CASRALAGVYNEQFF. Written as DNA, the CDR3 is TGTGCCAGCAGGGCACTAGCGGGGGTATACAATGAGCAGTTCTTC.

The chain is built from TRBV11-2 and TRBJ2-7, with TRBD2 identical over 7 bases. V shed 5 bases, J shed 4 bases, and the junction held 14 bases outside the gene matches. The CDR3 has 16 amino acids. Looked up from germline, CDR1 is SGHAT and CDR2 is FQNNGV. The DNA for the CDR3 is TGTGCCAGCAGCCGGGAGACGGCGGGAGCTTTTTACGAGCAGTACTTC. This gives the protein CASSRETAGAFYEQYF. The variable domain in full, completed from reference TRBV11-2 and TRBJ2-7, reads EAGVAQSPRYKIIEKRQSVAFWCNPISGHATLYWYQQILGQGPKLLIQFQNNGVVDDSQLPKDRFSAERLKGVDSTLKIQPAKLEDSAVYLCASSRETAGAFYEQYFGPGTRLTVT.

V is TRBV23-1 and J is TRBJ2-5, with D possibly being TRBD1 (6 bases). Being an ORF, TRBV23-1 has a function that is uncertain. V lost 4 bases to trimming and J lost 4 bases, with 19 bases between them. The length of the CDR3 is 16 residues. The CDR3 DNA reads as TGCGCCAGCAGTCTTCCGGGACACCGACGGGGAGAGACCCAGTACTTC. Its translation: CASSLPGHRRGETQYF.

The CDR3 bases are TGTGCCATCAGTGAGGGGCCGACTTTTTCCTACGAGCAGTACTTC. Translating gives CAISEGPTFSYEQYF. The rearrangement uses TRBV10-3 and TRBJ2-7; D gene uncertain. V gave up 2 bases and J gave up 1 base, with 12 bases separating them. This CDR3 has 15 residues. CDR1 is ENHRY and CDR2 is SYGVKD in the germline V gene.

This chain's CDR3 is CASSFGTGNEKLFF. Written as DNA, the CDR3 is TGTGCCAGCAGCTTCGGGACAGGGAACGAAAAACTGTTTTTT. The J gene is TRBJ1-4, the V gene TRBV9, with TRBD1 matching over 9 bases. The CDR3 is 14 amino acids. V shed 4 bases and J 8 bases; nucleotides not matched to a gene: 6. Germline V lookup: CDR1 SGDLS, CDR2 YYNGEE.

The chain employs TRBV30 and TRBJ2-7; D is perhaps TRBD1 (7 bases). Germline values: CDR1 GTSNPN, CDR2 SVGIG (reference sequence). V was clipped by 3 bases and J by 4 bases, with 13 bases between them. This CDR3 has 13 residues. The DNA of the CDR3 is TGTGCCTGGAGGGTGACAGGGACTTACGAGCAGTACTTC. Residues: CAWRVTGTYEQYF.

The chain carries TRBV5-1 and TRBJ2-1; 10 bases are a match to TRBD2. This CDR3 has 15 residues. With 0 bases clipped from V and 7 bases from J, the junction kept 4 bases outside the gene matches. The germline V gene has CDR1 SGHRS and CDR2 YFSETQ. The CDR3 spells CASSLDSGRTNEQFF. The CDR3, as DNA: TGCGCCAGCAGCTTGGATAGCGGGAGGACTAATGAGCAGTTCTTC.

This rearrangement joins TRBV11-3 to TRBJ2-3; 7 bases are shared with TRBD1. The V gene end was trimmed by 1 base and the J gene end by 2 bases; junction bases not matched to a gene: 9. Germline V gene sequence: CDR1 SGHNT, CDR2 YENEEA. This CDR3 contains 17 residues. The DNA of the CDR3 is TGTGCCAGCAGCTTAGGCTACGGGACAGCTTTCACAGATACGCAGTATTTT. Its translation: CASSLGYGTAFTDTQYF. The whole variable domain, remainder taken from reference TRBV11-3 and TRBJ2-3, is EAGVVQSPRYKIIEKKQPVAFWCNPISGHNTLYWYLQNLGQGPELLIRYENEEAVDDSQLPKDRFSAERLKGVDSTLKIQPAELGDSAVYLCASSLGYGTAFTDTQYFGPGTRLTVL.

The genes are TRBV6-1 and TRBJ1-1; a weak D match, TRBD1 (6 bases). Germline V gene data show CDR1 as MNHNS and CDR2 as SASEGT. This CDR3 comprises 14 residues. Trimming stripped 3 bases from V and 5 bases from J, with 13 bases between. The DNA of the CDR3 is TGTGCCAGCAGTGATGCGTGGGGGCGGACTGAAGCTTTCTTT. It codes for CASSDAWGRTEAFF.

The chain employs TRBV4-1 and TRBJ2-3; 7 bases line up with TRBD2. The V segment lost 3 bases and the J segment 4 bases; nucleotides outside the gene matches: 10. Germline assignment: CDR1 MGHRA and CDR2 YSYEKL. The CDR3 is made up of 16 amino acids. The CDR3 DNA reads TGCGCCAGCAGCCAGACCCGTCGGGGGAGGGCAGATACGCAGTATTTT. Translating it yields CASSQTRRGRADTQYF.

The chain employs TRBV5-5 and TRBJ2-1, with 7 bases that match TRBD1. Germline assignment: CDR1 SGHKS and CDR2 YYEKEE (reference sequence). The CDR3 is made up of 14 amino acids. After removal of 2 bases from V and 6 bases from J, the junction contained 5 bases not matched to a gene. The CDR3 is CASSLWSGGNEQFF. The CDR3 nucleotides read TGTGCCAGCAGCTTATGGTCAGGGGGCAATGAGCAGTTCTTC.

The rearrangement uses TRBV19 and TRBJ2-1, with 7 positions matching TRBD1. The germline V gene encodes CDR1 LNHDA and CDR2 SQIVND (reference sequence). J was trimmed by 10 bases and V by 7 bases; bases with no gene match: 13. The CDR3 length is 14 residues. CDR3 bases: TGTGCCAGTACCGAGGGGGCCTTCCGGGGAGAGCAGTTCTTC. It is translated as CASTEGAFRGEQFF.

Points on this clone: Other DNA sequences in the same sample also yield this CDR3. The rearrangement joins TRBV19 to TRBJ1-1, with D possibly matching TRBD1 (5 bases). Trimming removed 8 bases at V and 1 base at J, with 8 bases between. Germline V gives CDR1 LNHDA, CDR2 SQIVND (reference sequence). The CDR3 has 12 amino acids. The CDR3 spells CASRTGNTEAFF. In DNA form, the CDR3 reads TGTGCCAGTCGTACAGGGAACACTGAAGCTTTCTTT.

The chain carries TRBV27 and TRBJ1-4; D ambiguous. Germline loops: CDR1 MNHEY, CDR2 SMNVEV (reference sequence). This CDR3 spans 15 amino acids. The V gene lost 4 bases and the J gene lost 0 bases, with 9 bases spanning the gap. The CDR3 sequence: CASSSGLSTNEKLFF. DNA of the CDR3: TGTGCCAGCAGTTCAGGACTTTCAACTAATGAAAAACTGTTTTTT.

The chain combines TRBV4-1 with TRBJ2-7; D possibly uses TRBD1 or TRBD2 (5 bases each). CDR1 is MGHRA and CDR2 is YSYEKL in the germline V gene. The CDR3 sequence is 13 residues long. V was cut by 4 bases and J by 3 bases, with 10 bases left in between. Here the CDR3 DNA reads TGCGCCAGCAGCCCGGGAAGGGGCTACGAGCAGTACTTC. Its protein is CASSPGRGYEQYF.

The rearrangement links TRBV7-9 to TRBJ1-3; D is uncertain. The V and J ends lost 3 bases and 4 bases respectively, with 7 bases between them. The CDR3 runs 13 residues. Looked up from germline, CDR1 is SEHNR and CDR2 is FQNEAQ (reference sequence). The CDR3 region is CASSFGPGNTIYF. The CDR3 region has the DNA TGTGCCAGCAGCTTTGGGCCCGGAAACACCATATATTTT.

This clone came up once. The rearrangement links TRBV5-5 to TRBJ2-7; D is uncertain. The V gene lost 5 bases and the J gene lost 3 bases, with 15 bases spanning the gap. There are 14 residues in the CDR3. CDR1 SGHKS and CDR2 YYEKEE come from the germline V gene (reference sequence). The CDR3 DNA follows: TGTGCCAGCAGTCAGAATATGGATAACTACGAGCAGTACTTC. Its translation: CASSQNMDNYEQYF.

The V gene is TRBV9, the J gene TRBJ2-1, with D perhaps matching TRBD1 (5 bases). V was shortened by 4 bases and J by 4 bases, with 21 bases between the two germline ends. Germline V gene sequence: CDR1 SGDLS, CDR2 YYNGEE. This CDR3 has 17 residues. CDR3 nucleotides: TGTGCCAGCAGCCCGCCCCCCGGTTCCAGGGTGTACAATGAGCAGTTCTTC. Protein product: CASSPPPGSRVYNEQFF. Full variable domain (rest looked up from reference TRBV9 and TRBJ2-1): DSGVTQTPKHLITATGQRVTLRCSPRSGDLSVYWYQQSLDQGLQFLIQYYNGEERAKGNILERFSAQQFPDLHSELNLSSLELGDSALYFCASSPPPGSRVYNEQFFGPGTRLTVL.

This sequence joins TRBV11-2 and TRBJ2-5, with D uncertain. The CDR3 runs to 14 residues. Looked up from germline, CDR1 is SGHAT and CDR2 is FQNNGV. V lost 5 bases and J lost 1, with 11 bases in between. CDR3 in amino acids: CASSQRSFQETQYF. As DNA, the CDR3 is TGTGCCAGCAGCCAAAGGAGCTTCCAAGAGACCCAGTACTTC.

The chain couples TRBV11-2 to TRBJ2-7; 7 bases match TRBD1. There are 14 residues in the CDR3. CDR1 SGHAT and CDR2 FQNNGV come from the germline V gene. J gave up 4 bases and V 3 bases, and 6 bases lay outside the gene matches. The CDR3: CASSLTGWGYEQYF. The CDR3 nucleotides read TGTGCCAGCAGCTTGACAGGGTGGGGGTACGAGCAGTACTTC.

As regards this clone: Other DNA sequences from this sample encode an identical CDR3 as well. The genes are TRBV27 and TRBJ1-1; unclear D gene. CDR1 and CDR2 (germline): MNHEY, SMNVEV (reference sequence). The CDR3 sequence is 13 residues long. V dropped 4 bases and J dropped 0 bases, with 6 bases sitting between them. CDR3 DNA: TGTGCCAGCAGTTCGGGGATGAACACTGAAGCTTTCTTT. Amino acid sequence: CASSSGMNTEAFF.

The J gene is TRBJ1-1, the V gene TRBV27; D is unresolved. The germline gives CDR1 MNHEY, CDR2 SMNVEV (reference sequence). V was shortened by 0 bases and J by 8 bases, with 10 bases between the two germline ends. The CDR3 is 13 amino acids. The CDR3 protein is CASSLSIVAEAFF. As DNA, the CDR3 is TGTGCCAGCAGTTTATCGATCGTCGCAGAAGCTTTCTTT.

The gene calls are TRBV25-1 and TRBJ1-4, with a possible D match to TRBD1 (5 bases). V was trimmed by 6 bases and J by 8 bases, leaving 10 bases between them. The CDR3 covers 12 residues. Germline lookup yields CDR1 MGHDK and CDR2 SYGVNS. CDR3 sequence reads: CASSWTREKLFF. The CDR3 bases are TGTGCCAGCAGCTGGACAAGGGAAAAACTGTTTTTT.

The V gene is TRBV15, the J gene TRBJ2-1, with D possibly TRBD1 on 7 matching bases. Trimming took off 6 bases at V and 5 bases at J, with 26 bases between the two ends. The CDR3 loop spans 18 amino acids. Germline loops: CDR1 LNHNV, CDR2 YYDKDF (reference sequence). The CDR3 DNA reads as TGTGCCACCAGATATGGGGACAGTTCTTGGGAGGATGACAATGAGCAGTTCTTC. The encoded protein is CATRYGDSSWEDDNEQFF.

The chain is built from TRBV9 and TRBJ1-4, with TRBD1 matching over 9 bases. Germline-derived CDR1 and CDR2 are SGDLS and YYNGEE. The CDR3 is 15 amino acids. J was trimmed by 6 bases and V by 4 bases; bases with no gene match: 7. The CDR3 DNA reads TGTGCCAGCAGCCCTGACAGGGGGGGGTATGAAAAACTGTTTTTT. It specifies CASSPDRGGYEKLFF.

The J gene is TRBJ2-7, the V gene TRBV18; D tentatively reads TRBD1 or TRBD2 (5 bases each). Germline V gene data show CDR1 as KGHSH and CDR2 as LQKENI. The CDR3 is 13 residues long. V shed 4 bases and J shed 7 bases, with 14 bases lying between them. For the CDR3, the DNA is TGTGCCAGCTCACGTTCGGGGCTTGAAGAGCAGTACTTC. Protein product: CASSRSGLEEQYF.

The sample holds a few counts of this clone. The chain combines TRBV2 with TRBJ1-3, with TRBD1 matching over 7 bases. The CDR3 consists of 15 residues. The germline gives CDR1 SNHLY, CDR2 FYNNEI. The V gene end was trimmed by 7 bases and the J gene end by 3 bases; junction bases not matched to a gene: 9. DNA of the CDR3: TGTGCCAGCATGGCCCCCGACAGGGTTGGAAACACCATATATTTT. Translation: CASMAPDRVGNTIYF.